In its sample, the clone carrying this T cell receptor beta chain was seen a few times. Trimming removed 4 bases from V and 0 bases from J, with 16 bases in between. This CDR3 spans 18 amino acids. Per the germline V gene, CDR1 is LGHNA and CDR2 is YNFKEQ. The record originates from a study of response to subunit inactivated influenza vaccine. TCRdb fed the RT-PCR reads into MiXCR, producing one record per CDR3 protein. This table has 650,000 to 800,000 distinct CDR3 sequences, roughly 18% appearing once. The genes are TRBV4-2 and TRBJ2-6, with D possibly matching TRBD1 (6 bases). The sample was PBMCs from blood, taken 4 to 6 days after vaccination. The sequence was collected from a man in his fifties who received an inactivated influenza vaccine. CDR3 sequence reads: CASSPLSGESSGANVLTF. CDR3 bases: TGTGCCAGCAGCCCGCTCTCAGGGGAAAGCTCTGGGGCCAACGTCCTGACTTTC.